These 15 T cell receptor beta chains were all obtained from the same sample, sequenced in a study of blood T cell repertoires in COVID-19. Generated by immunoSEQ multiplex PCR, the TCRdb table keeps only in-frame clones and is missing some. The table includes about 270,000 clones, 70% to 90% detected once. Sequenced input: peripheral blood. These receptors all stem from a woman aged 70-85 years with acute or convalescent COVID-19.

The CDR3 loop reads CASSAANQPQHF. In DNA form, the CDR3 reads TGTGCTAGTTCAGCGGCGAATCAGCCCCAGCATTTT. The chain employs TRBV12-5 and TRBJ1-5; D ambiguous. The germline CDR1 and CDR2 sequences are LGHNT and FRNRAP. V dropped 8 bases and J dropped 4 bases, with 9 bases sitting between them. This CDR3 is 12 amino acids long.

This rearrangement joins TRBV7-9 to TRBJ1-2; the D is unclear. CDR1 SEHNR and CDR2 FQNEAQ come from the germline V gene (reference sequence). The V end was cut by 0 bases, the J end by 6 bases, with 11 bases between. The CDR3 has 14 amino acids. The CDR3 DNA is TGTGCCAGCAGCTTAGCTACACCCACCAATGGCTACACCTTC. Amino acid sequence: CASSLATPTNGYTF.

This chain links TRBV12-5 with TRBJ1-1; possibly TRBD1 for D (5 bases). V lost 1 base, J lost 5 bases, and 8 bases lay in between. Germline CDR1 LGHNT, CDR2 FRNRAP. CDR3 size: 13 residues. CDR3 nucleotide sequence: TGTGCTAGTGGTTTGGACGGGGGAACTGAAGCTTTCTTT. This translates into CASGLDGGTEAFF.

The rearrangement joins TRBV18 to TRBJ1-6; a weak D match, TRBD1 (5 bases). The V gene lost 2 bases and the J gene lost 8 bases, with 16 bases spanning the gap. The CDR3 contains 16 residues. Per germline, CDR1 KGHSH and CDR2 LQKENI. The DNA for the CDR3 is TGTGCCAGCTCACCATCAGTGGGCAGGGTGGATTCACCCCTCCACTTT. Translation gives CASSPSVGRVDSPLHF.

V and J are TRBV7-9 and TRBJ2-2; 7 bases match TRBD1. The CDR3 contains 16 residues. V dropped 4 bases and J dropped 3; count of bases not matched to a gene: 8. The germline CDR1 and CDR2 sequences are SEHNR and FQNEAQ (reference sequence). CDR3 DNA: TGTGCCAGCAGCTCCGGACAGGCGCCTGACACCGGGGAGCTGTTTTTT. Translated: CASSSGQAPDTGELFF.

The chain joins TRBV7-9 to TRBJ1-2; 7 bases are shared with TRBD1. Per the germline V gene, CDR1 is SEHNR and CDR2 is FQNEAQ (reference sequence). The CDR3 is made up of 14 amino acids. The V segment lost 5 bases and the J segment 9 bases; nucleotides outside the gene matches: 12. CDR3: CASSPGTASLRYTF. The CDR3 bases are TGTGCCAGCAGCCCCGGGACAGCGAGTTTGCGCTACACCTTC.

The genes are TRBV5-1 and TRBJ1-1; 7 nucleotides match TRBD1. V lost 7 bases and J lost 7; bases outside the gene matches: 13. Per germline, CDR1 SGHRS and CDR2 YFSETQ. The CDR3 runs 14 residues. Here the CDR3 reads CASGSQGEFSEAFF. The CDR3 DNA reads TGCGCCAGCGGAAGTCAGGGGGAATTTAGTGAAGCTTTCTTT.

The V and J genes are TRBV5-1 and TRBJ2-5; 7 nucleotides agree with TRBD2. J was trimmed by 1 base and V by 1 base; bases with no gene match: 16. Germline lookup yields CDR1 SGHRS and CDR2 YFSETQ. The CDR3 covers 19 residues. Written as DNA, the CDR3 is TGCGCCAGCAGCTTGTATGCTAGAGCGGGCGGGGGAGTCCAAGAGACCCAGTACTTC. It translates to CASSLYARAGGGVQETQYF.

This sequence joins TRBV11-2 and TRBJ2-2; D unresolved. The CDR3 has 14 amino acids. In germline, CDR1 is SGHAT, CDR2 FQNNGV. V dropped 1 base and J dropped 5 bases, with 8 bases sitting between them. CDR3 DNA: TGTGCCAGCAGCTTAGGTTGGCAGACCGGGGAGCTGTTTTTT. It specifies CASSLGWQTGELFF.

This clone turned up a few times. This chain links TRBV5-1 with TRBJ2-2; D possibly corresponds to TRBD1 (5 bases). The CDR3 totals 14 residues. Germline CDR1 SGHRS, CDR2 YFSETQ. V lost 4 bases and J 3 bases, leaving 10 bases between the germline ends. CDR3 sequence (DNA): TGCGCCAGCAGCCTACAAGGGGACACCGGGGAGCTGTTTTTT. This encodes CASSLQGDTGELFF.

The chain carries TRBV12-3 or TRBV12-4 and TRBJ1-5, with a possible D match to TRBD1 (5 bases). This CDR3 has 13 amino acids. The V gene lost 3 bases and the J gene lost 7 bases, with 10 bases spanning the gap. In DNA, the CDR3 is TGTGCCAGCAGTTTGGCGGGGCGCCAGCCCCAGCATTTT. Its translation: CASSLAGRQPQHF.

The V and J genes are TRBV29-1 and TRBJ2-7; D is unclear. With 1 base removed from V and 6 bases from J, the gap between germline ends came to 7 bases. Germline V gene lookup returns CDR1 SQVTM and CDR2 ANQGSEA. This CDR3 spans 11 amino acids. The CDR3 DNA sequence: TGCAGCGTTGAAGTCCCGGGCGAGCAGTACTTC. Its translation is CSVEVPGEQYF.

The J gene is TRBJ2-1, the V gene TRBV7-8, with TRBD1 matching 7 bases. CDR1 SGHVS and CDR2 FQNEAQ come from the germline V gene. After removal of 5 bases from V and 7 bases from J, the junction contained 5 bases not matched to a gene. This CDR3 comprises 13 residues. CDR3 amino acids: CASSVGTVNEQFF. CDR3 nucleotide sequence: TGTGCCAGCAGCGTTGGGACAGTGAATGAGCAGTTCTTC.

The V gene is TRBV18, the J gene TRBJ1-1; D may be TRBD1 (5 bases). Trimming shortened V by 3 bases and J by 4 bases, and 15 bases separated the two germline ends. This CDR3 comprises 15 residues. CDR1 and CDR2 from the germline V gene are KGHSH and LQKENI. DNA of the CDR3: TGTGCCAGCTCACCCTCCATTTCAAGGGGCACTGAAGCTTTCTTT. Translating gives CASSPSISRGTEAFF.

The rearrangement uses TRBV27 and TRBJ1-1, with D perhaps TRBD1 (6 bases). CDR1 and CDR2 from the germline V gene are MNHEY and SMNVEV (reference sequence). This CDR3 region has 14 residues. The V end lost 6 bases, the J end lost 8 bases, and 19 bases lay between the germline ends. CDR3 coding DNA: TGTGCCAGCAGACTCGAACAACACAGGGACGAAGCTTTCTTT. Residues: CASRLEQHRDEAFF.